Each of the 5 T cell receptor beta chains below was sequenced from the same sample in a study of blood T cells in healthy people across ages (dated by TCRdb to the mid-2010s). Library preparation employed 5' RACE. The instrument given in TCRdb is Illumina HiSeq 2500. A second 7 to 11 cycle PCR used a sample-barcoded 5' primer and a J-beta primer mix. Through fastp at Q25 and MiXCR, TCRdb rebuilt clones from the public reads, retaining in-frame beta chains. Identical CDR3 proteins give one entry, which carries the most common genes and DNA. In this sample the table shows about 1,800,000 distinct CDR3 sequences, roughly 27% of which occur a single time. The ten largest make up more than 6% of the sample. Sequencing was performed on blood. Every receptor here comes from a woman aged 25-40 years in good health.

This clonotype has a handful of counts. This chain links TRBV20-1 with TRBJ2-2; tentatively, D is TRBD1 (5 bases). The germline CDR1 and CDR2 sequences are DFQATT and SNEGSKA (reference sequence). CDR3 size: 16 residues. The ends were cut back, 8 bases at V and 0 bases at J, with 19 bases in the middle. CDR3 amino acids: CSRAGHLAANTGELFF. CDR3 in DNA: TGCAGTCGGGCAGGGCACCTTGCCGCGAACACCGGGGAGCTGTTTTTT.

In its sample, this clonotype was seen many times. The V and J genes are TRBV12-3 or TRBV12-4 and TRBJ2-5; 12 positions agree with TRBD2. J gave up 1 base and V 6 bases, and 6 bases lay outside the gene matches. The CDR3 is 16 residues long. The CDR3 nucleotides read TGTGCCAGCAGCTTAAGACTAGCGGGAGCCCAAGAGACCCAGTACTTC. Protein product: CASSLRLAGAQETQYF.

As for this clonotype: A single base separates this from a much larger clone, so it may be a read error. The chain recombines TRBV6-6 with TRBJ2-7, with D perhaps given as TRBD1 or TRBD2 (5 bases each). The J call may not be correct, given that the DNA end is closer to TRBJ2-5. The CDR3 is 14 residues long. Germline CDR1 is MNHNY and CDR2 is SVGAGI (reference sequence). CDR3 nucleotides: TGTGCCCGCAGTTACTCGAGGGGAAGCGAGACCCAGTACTTC. The encoded protein is CARSYSRGSETQYF.

V and J are TRBV6-1 and TRBJ2-4; perhaps TRBD2 as D (5 bases). The length of the CDR3 is 11 residues. From germline, CDR1 is MNHNS and CDR2 SASEGT. The CDR3 bases are TGTGCTTCGATTCGGGGAAATGAGCAGTACTTC. This codes for CASIRGNEQYF.

This clonotype came up a few times. The gene calls are TRBV6-1 and TRBJ2-7; TRBD2 agrees at 7 bases. V trimming: 8 bases; J trimming: 6 bases; junction bases outside the gene matches: 1. CDR3 length: 10 amino acids. From germline, CDR1 is MNHNS and CDR2 SASEGT. In DNA, the CDR3 is TGTGCCAGCTGGGGGGGCGAGCAGTACTTC. Translating gives CASWGGEQYF.